These 3 T cell receptor beta chains were sequenced from one sample in a study of blood T cell repertoires in COVID-19. Measured with immunoSEQ multiplex PCR; TCRdb has only the in-frame clones, and not every one. Of about 280,000 clones in the sample, 87% were seen once. What was sequenced was PBMCs or T cells enriched from blood (not recorded which). All receptors come from a woman between 35 and 50 years old who had recovered from COVID-19.

The CDR3 is CASSPTTQETQYF. CDR3 in DNA: TGTGCCAGCAGCCCGACAACCCAAGAGACCCAGTACTTC. This chain joins TRBV9 and TRBJ2-5; D call uncertain. The CDR3 is 13 amino acids. V lost 4 bases to trimming and J lost 1 base, with 8 bases between them. Germline V gene data show CDR1 as SGDLS and CDR2 as YYNGEE.

The V and J genes are TRBV30 and TRBJ2-7; D is unclear. Trimming removed 1 base from V and 3 bases from J, with 4 bases in between. The CDR3 loop spans 11 amino acids. Germline CDR1 is GTSNPN and CDR2 is SVGIG (reference sequence). Here the CDR3 reads CAWSGLYEQYF. In nucleotides, the CDR3 is TGTGCCTGGAGTGGTCTCTACGAGCAGTACTTC.

This chain joins TRBV27 and TRBJ2-2, with 9 positions matching TRBD1. J lost 4 bases, V lost 7 bases, and 4 bases had no gene match. CDR1 and CDR2 (germline): MNHEY, SMNVEV (reference sequence). This CDR3 has 14 amino acids. CDR3 amino acids: CASNDRGGTGELFF. CDR3 bases: TGTGCCAGCAACGACAGGGGGGGCACCGGGGAGCTGTTTTTT.